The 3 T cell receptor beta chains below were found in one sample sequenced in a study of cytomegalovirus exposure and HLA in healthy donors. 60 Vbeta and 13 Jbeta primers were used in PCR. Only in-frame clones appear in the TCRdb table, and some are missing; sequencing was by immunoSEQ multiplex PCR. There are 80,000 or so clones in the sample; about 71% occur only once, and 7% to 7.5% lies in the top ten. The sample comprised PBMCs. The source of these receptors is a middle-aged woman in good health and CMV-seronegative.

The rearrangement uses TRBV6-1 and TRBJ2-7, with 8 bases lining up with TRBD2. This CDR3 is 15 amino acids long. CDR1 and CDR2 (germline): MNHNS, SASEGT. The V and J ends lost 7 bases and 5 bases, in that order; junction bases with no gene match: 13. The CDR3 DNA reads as TGTGCCAGCATTCTAATAAGCGGGGGTCTAAACGAGCAGTACTTC. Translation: CASILISGGLNEQYF.

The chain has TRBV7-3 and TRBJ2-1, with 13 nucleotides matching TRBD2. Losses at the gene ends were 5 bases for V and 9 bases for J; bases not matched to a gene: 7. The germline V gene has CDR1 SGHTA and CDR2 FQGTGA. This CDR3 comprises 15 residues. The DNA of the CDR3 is TGTGCCAGCAGCCTAGGACTAGCGGGAGTGGGTGAGCAGTTCTTC. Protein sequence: CASSLGLAGVGEQFF.

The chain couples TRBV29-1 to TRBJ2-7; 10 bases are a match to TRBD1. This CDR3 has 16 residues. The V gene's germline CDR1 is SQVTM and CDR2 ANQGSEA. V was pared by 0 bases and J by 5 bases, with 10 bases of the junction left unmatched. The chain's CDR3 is CSVEDRSGQGHDEQYF. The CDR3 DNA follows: TGCAGCGTTGAAGATCGTTCGGGACAGGGGCACGACGAGCAGTACTTC.